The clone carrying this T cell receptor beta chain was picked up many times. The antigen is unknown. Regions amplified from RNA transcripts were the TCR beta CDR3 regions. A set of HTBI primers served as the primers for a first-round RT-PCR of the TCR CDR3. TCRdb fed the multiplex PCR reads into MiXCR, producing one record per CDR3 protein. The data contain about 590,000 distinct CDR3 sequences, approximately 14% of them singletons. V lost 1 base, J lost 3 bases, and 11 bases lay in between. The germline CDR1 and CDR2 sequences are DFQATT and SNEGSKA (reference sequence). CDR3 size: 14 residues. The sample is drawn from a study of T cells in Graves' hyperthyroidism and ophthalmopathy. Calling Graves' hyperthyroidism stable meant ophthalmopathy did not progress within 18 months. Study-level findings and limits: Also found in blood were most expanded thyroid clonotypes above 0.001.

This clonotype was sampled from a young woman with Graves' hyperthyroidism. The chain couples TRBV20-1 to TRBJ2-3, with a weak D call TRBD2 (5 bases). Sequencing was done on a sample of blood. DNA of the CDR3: TGCAGTGCTAGAGGCGGGCCTAGGACAGATACGCAGTATTTT. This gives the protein CSARGGPRTDTQYF.